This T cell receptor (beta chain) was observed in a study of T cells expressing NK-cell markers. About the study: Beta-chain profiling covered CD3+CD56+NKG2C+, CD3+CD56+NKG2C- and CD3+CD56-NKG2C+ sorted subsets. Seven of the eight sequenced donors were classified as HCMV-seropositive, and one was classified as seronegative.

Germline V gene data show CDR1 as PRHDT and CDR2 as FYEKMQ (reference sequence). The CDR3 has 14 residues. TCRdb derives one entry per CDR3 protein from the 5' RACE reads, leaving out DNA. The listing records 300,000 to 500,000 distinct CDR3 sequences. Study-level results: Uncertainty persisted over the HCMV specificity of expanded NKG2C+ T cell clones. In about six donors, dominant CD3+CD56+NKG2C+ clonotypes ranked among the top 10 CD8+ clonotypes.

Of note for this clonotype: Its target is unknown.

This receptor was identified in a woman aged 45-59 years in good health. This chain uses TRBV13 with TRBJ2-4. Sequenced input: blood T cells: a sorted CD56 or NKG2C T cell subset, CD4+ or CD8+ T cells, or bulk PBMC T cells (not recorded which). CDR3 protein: CASSLAGMGNIQYF.